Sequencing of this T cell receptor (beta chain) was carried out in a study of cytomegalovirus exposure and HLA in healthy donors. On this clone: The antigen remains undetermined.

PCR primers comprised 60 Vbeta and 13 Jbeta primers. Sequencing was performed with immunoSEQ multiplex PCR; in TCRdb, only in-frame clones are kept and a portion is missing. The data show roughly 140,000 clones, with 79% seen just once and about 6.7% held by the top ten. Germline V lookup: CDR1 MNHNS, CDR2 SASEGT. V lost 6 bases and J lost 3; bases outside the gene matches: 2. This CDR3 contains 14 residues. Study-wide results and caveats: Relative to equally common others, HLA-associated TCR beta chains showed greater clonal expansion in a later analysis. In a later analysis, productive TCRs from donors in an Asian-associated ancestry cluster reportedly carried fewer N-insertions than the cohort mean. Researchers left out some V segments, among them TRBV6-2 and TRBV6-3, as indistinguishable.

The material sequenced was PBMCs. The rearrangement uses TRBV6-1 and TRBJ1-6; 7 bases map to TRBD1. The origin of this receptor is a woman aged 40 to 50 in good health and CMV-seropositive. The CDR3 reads CASRGQIYNSPLHF. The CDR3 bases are TGTGCCAGCAGGGGACAGATCTATAATTCACCCCTCCACTTT.